The 22 T cell receptor beta chains below were found in one sample sequenced in a study of cytomegalovirus exposure and HLA in healthy donors. The repertoire was sequenced with immunoSEQ multiplex PCR; TCRdb's copy has only in-frame clones and lacks some. Of about 180,000 clones in the sample, approximately 90% are singletons; the top ten hold 1.4%. The sequenced sample was PBMCs. All receptors come from a woman under 40 in good health and CMV-seronegative.

V usage is TRBV5-6 and J usage is TRBJ2-7; TRBD1 agrees at 11 bases. This CDR3 has 13 amino acids. V lost 7 bases to trimming and J lost 3 bases; unmatched junction nucleotides: 3. Germline V gene lookup returns CDR1 SGHDT and CDR2 YYEEEE. CDR3 amino acids: CASGTGGYYEQYF. The CDR3 nucleotides are TGTGCCAGCGGGACAGGGGGTTACTACGAGCAGTACTTC. The full variable domain, its missing parts supplied by reference TRBV5-6 and TRBJ2-7, is DAGVTQSPTHLIKTRGQQVTLRCSPKSGHDTVSWYQQALGQGPQFIFQYYEEEERQRGNFPDRFSGHQFPNYSSELNVNALLLGDSALYLCASGTGGYYEQYFGPGTRLTVT.

This clone came up once. The chain employs TRBV7-2 and TRBJ2-3; 12 nucleotides match TRBD1. The CDR3 sequence is 18 residues long. Germline assignment: CDR1 SGHTA and CDR2 FQGNSA. V gave up 0 bases and J gave up 5 bases; unmatched junction bases: 9. This CDR3 is CASSLAYEGQGAEDTQYF. The CDR3 DNA sequence: TGTGCCAGCAGCTTAGCATATGAGGGACAGGGGGCGGAAGATACGCAGTATTTT. Full variable domain (outside the CDR3, taken from reference TRBV7-2 and TRBJ2-3): GAGVSQSPSNKVTEKGKDVELRCDPISGHTALYWYRQSLGQGLEFLIYFQGNSAPDKSGLPSDRFSAERTGGSVSTLTIQRTQQEDSAVYLCASSLAYEGQGAEDTQYFGPGTRLTVL.

V gene TRBV6-1 combines with J gene TRBJ2-6; TRBD2 is a possible D gene (6 bases). V lost 4 bases to trimming and J lost 1 base, with 8 bases between them. Germline CDR1 reads MNHNS; CDR2 reads SASEGT. CDR3 length: 15 amino acids. CDR3 nucleotide sequence: TGTGCCAGCAGTGCCGGGAGTTCTGGGGCCAACGTCCTGACTTTC. This translates into CASSAGSSGANVLTF.

V gene TRBV7-8 combines with J gene TRBJ2-3; 10 bases map to TRBD2. CDR3 length: 18 residues. The germline CDR1 and CDR2 sequences are SGHVS and FQNEAQ. Unmatched junction bases numbered 8, after V lost 2 bases and J lost 0 bases. CDR3 residues: CASSLRPSGGPSTDTQYF. CDR3 bases: TGTGCCAGCAGCTTAAGGCCTAGCGGGGGCCCTAGCACAGATACGCAGTATTTT.

The CDR3 DNA is TGCGCCAGCAGCTTGACTACAGGGGTTAGCACAGATACGCAGTATTTT. Residues: CASSLTTGVSTDTQYF. The V call is TRBV5-1, the J call TRBJ2-3; 7 bases agree with TRBD1. Germline trimming cut 1 base from V and 0 bases from J; bases unmatched to any gene: 5. Germline values: CDR1 SGHRS, CDR2 YFSETQ. CDR3 size: 16 residues.

This clone was observed a single time. The chain links TRBV4-1 to TRBJ2-3, with 11 nucleotides matching TRBD2. This CDR3 comprises 15 residues. With 3 bases clipped from V and 4 bases from J, the junction kept 3 bases outside the gene matches. Germline V lookup: CDR1 MGHRA, CDR2 YSYEKL. The CDR3 region has the DNA TGCGCCAGCAGCCAGCTTAGCGGGGGGGCAGATACGCAGTATTTT. Protein: CASSQLSGGADTQYF.

CDR3 sequence: CATSRDDQGWEKLFF. The CDR3 nucleotides read TGTGCCACCAGCAGAGATGATCAGGGGTGGGAAAAACTGTTTTTT. The chain employs TRBV15 and TRBJ1-4, with D tentatively TRBD1 (6 bases). The CDR3 has 15 amino acids. Trimming shortened V by 0 bases and J by 8 bases, and 13 bases separated the two germline ends. Germline CDR1 is LNHNV and CDR2 is YYDKDF (reference sequence).

The gene calls are TRBV2 and TRBJ2-1; D uncertain. The CDR3 totals 14 residues. Trimming shortened V by 3 bases and J by 4 bases, and 10 bases separated the two germline ends. Germline CDR1 is SNHLY and CDR2 is FYNNEI. CDR3 sequence: CASSDAASYNEQFF. CDR3 sequence (DNA): TGTGCCAGCAGTGATGCGGCTAGTTACAATGAGCAGTTCTTC.

The chain employs TRBV11-3 and TRBJ2-1; the D gene is possibly TRBD1 (6 bases). The germline CDR1 and CDR2 sequences are SGHNT and YENEEA. The CDR3 spans 15 residues. V was trimmed by 3 bases and J by 7 bases, leaving 16 bases between them. The DNA of the CDR3 is TGTGCCAGCAGCTTGTCTACAGGGTTTGCAAATGAGCAGTTCTTC. It encodes CASSLSTGFANEQFF.

This chain connects TRBV7-8 to TRBJ2-7; TRBD1 aligns across 9 bases. The CDR3 is 15 residues long. Germline V CDR1 and CDR2: SGHVS, FQNEAQ. J was trimmed by 8 bases and V by 4 bases; bases with no gene match: 12. The CDR3, as DNA: TGTGCCAGCAGCTCTGACGACAGGGGGTACGGAAAGCAGTACTTC. It encodes CASSSDDRGYGKQYF.

The chain uses TRBV10-3 and TRBJ1-1, with 8 bases fitting TRBD1. V shed 2 bases, J shed 6 bases, and the junction held 5 bases outside the gene matches. This CDR3 spans 14 amino acids. Germline-derived CDR1 and CDR2 are ENHRY and SYGVKD. The CDR3 region has the DNA TGTGCCATCAGTGAGGGGACAGGAGCTGCTGAAGCTTTCTTT. This sequence encodes CAISEGTGAAEAFF.

This CDR3 reads CASGRLAGGPTNTGELFF. The CDR3 DNA reads TGTGCCAGCGGACGACTAGCGGGGGGACCTACGAACACCGGGGAGCTGTTTTTT. V usage is TRBV9 and J usage is TRBJ2-2; 13 positions match TRBD2. The V gene's germline CDR1 is SGDLS and CDR2 YYNGEE. This CDR3 is built from 18 residues. Losses at the gene ends were 7 bases for V and 0 bases for J; bases not matched to a gene: 9.

The chain is built from TRBV2 and TRBJ1-1; D not resolved. Trimming took off 10 bases at V and 2 bases at J, with 14 bases between the two ends. CDR1 and CDR2 (germline): SNHLY, FYNNEI. This CDR3 is built from 13 residues. CDR3 sequence (DNA): TGTGCCACCTTTGTGGGCAGAAACACTGAAGCTTTCTTT. It encodes CATFVGRNTEAFF.

V and J are TRBV27 and TRBJ2-7, with unresolved D. The J call may not be correct, given that the DNA end is closer to TRBJ2-5. The CDR3 loop spans 16 amino acids. CDR1 is MNHEY and CDR2 is SMNVEV in the germline V gene (reference sequence). This CDR3 reads CASSLSGSTFPTTQYF. In nucleotides, the CDR3 is TGTGCCAGCAGTTTATCGGGTTCGACATTCCCTACGACCCAGTACTTC.

The gene calls are TRBV5-4 and TRBJ2-7; TRBD1 matches at 9 bases. After removal of 4 bases from V and 3 bases from J, the junction contained 11 bases not matched to a gene. CDR3 length: 16 residues. Per germline, CDR1 SGHNT and CDR2 YYREEE (reference sequence). The CDR3 is CASSPAGQGILYEQYF. The CDR3 nucleotides are TGTGCCAGCAGCCCAGCCGGACAGGGGATTCTCTACGAGCAGTACTTC.

J is TRBJ1-1 and V is TRBV19; D may be TRBD1 (6 bases). CDR1 and CDR2 (germline): LNHDA, SQIVND (reference sequence). The CDR3 contains 11 residues. With 8 bases removed from V and 6 bases from J, the gap between germline ends came to 10 bases. CDR3 loop: CASARGAEAFF. CDR3 DNA sequence: TGTGCCAGTGCCAGGGGCGCTGAAGCTTTCTTT.

This chain uses TRBV10-3 with TRBJ2-2; D gene uncertain. The V gene's germline CDR1 is ENHRY and CDR2 SYGVKD. This CDR3 is 10 amino acids long. Trimming pared 8 bases from V and 7 bases from J, leaving 5 bases between. The CDR3 sequence is CAISDGELFF. The CDR3, as DNA: TGTGCCATCTCAGACGGGGAGCTGTTTTTT.

The chain employs TRBV4-1 and TRBJ2-1; 10 bases fit TRBD2. This CDR3 has 18 amino acids. V dropped 2 bases and J dropped 9; count of bases not matched to a gene: 16. CDR1 and CDR2 from the germline V gene are MGHRA and YSYEKL. The CDR3: CASSQFPTGLAGVGEQFF. CDR3 DNA sequence: TGCGCCAGCAGCCAATTTCCAACCGGGCTAGCGGGGGTTGGTGAGCAGTTCTTC.

This clone was observed once. The chain recombines TRBV9 with TRBJ2-3, with 10 bases matching TRBD2. Trimming removed 3 bases from V and 6 bases from J; junction bases left unmatched: 10. The CDR3 is made up of 16 amino acids. Germline V gene sequence: CDR1 SGDLS, CDR2 YYNGEE. The CDR3: CASSDRAGGVYDTQYF. CDR3 in DNA: TGTGCCAGCAGCGATAGAGCGGGGGGGGTCTACGATACGCAGTATTTT.

The V call is TRBV4-3, the J call TRBJ2-5; D is ambiguous. Germline CDR1 is LGHNA and CDR2 is YSLEER. V shed 0 bases and J shed 5 bases, with 7 bases lying between them. This CDR3 has 13 amino acids. CDR3 sequence: CASSQDVFETQYF. In nucleotides, the CDR3 is TGCGCCAGCAGCCAAGACGTTTTCGAGACCCAGTACTTC.

The chain is built from TRBV6-1 and TRBJ1-6, with D maybe TRBD1 (5 bases). CDR3 size: 14 residues. Germline V gene lookup returns CDR1 MNHNS and CDR2 SASEGT. V lost 6 bases and J 15 bases, leaving 21 bases between the germline ends. CDR3 nucleotide sequence: TGTGCCAGCAGCCCTTCTCCGCGGGGGAGTCGCCTCCACTTT. Protein sequence: CASSPSPRGSRLHF.

The gene calls are TRBV6-1 and TRBJ2-1; 9 bases align to TRBD2. Germline V gene data show CDR1 as MNHNS and CDR2 as SASEGT. The CDR3 covers 17 residues. V shed 0 bases, J shed 10 bases, and the junction held 13 bases outside the gene matches. The CDR3 DNA sequence: TGTGCCAGCAGTGAAGCCCTAGCGGGGTATCAGCCGGTAGAGCAGTTCTTC. Translating gives CASSEALAGYQPVEQFF.